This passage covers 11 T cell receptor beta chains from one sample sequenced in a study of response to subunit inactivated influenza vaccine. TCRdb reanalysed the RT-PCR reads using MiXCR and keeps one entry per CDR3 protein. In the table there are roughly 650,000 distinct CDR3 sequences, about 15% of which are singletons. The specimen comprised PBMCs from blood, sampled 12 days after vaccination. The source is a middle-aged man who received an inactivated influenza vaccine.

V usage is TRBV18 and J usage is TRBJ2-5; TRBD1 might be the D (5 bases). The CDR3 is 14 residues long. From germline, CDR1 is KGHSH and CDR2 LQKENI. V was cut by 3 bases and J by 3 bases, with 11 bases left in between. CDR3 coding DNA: TGTGCCAGCTCACCCTCGTGGGGCAAAGAGACCCAGTACTTC. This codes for CASSPSWGKETQYF.

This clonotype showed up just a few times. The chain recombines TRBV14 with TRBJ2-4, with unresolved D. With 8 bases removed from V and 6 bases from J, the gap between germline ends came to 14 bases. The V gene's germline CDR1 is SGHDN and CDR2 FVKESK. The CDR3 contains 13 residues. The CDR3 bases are TGTGCCAGCCGGACGTCGGGCGGAAACATTCAGTACTTC. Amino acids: CASRTSGGNIQYF.

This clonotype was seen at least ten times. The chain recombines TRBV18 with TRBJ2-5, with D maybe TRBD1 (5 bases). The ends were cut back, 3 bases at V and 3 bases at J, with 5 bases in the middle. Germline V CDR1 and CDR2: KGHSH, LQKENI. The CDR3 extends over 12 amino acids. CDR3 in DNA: TGTGCCAGCTCACCGACAGAAGAGACCCAGTACTTC. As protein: CASSPTEETQYF.

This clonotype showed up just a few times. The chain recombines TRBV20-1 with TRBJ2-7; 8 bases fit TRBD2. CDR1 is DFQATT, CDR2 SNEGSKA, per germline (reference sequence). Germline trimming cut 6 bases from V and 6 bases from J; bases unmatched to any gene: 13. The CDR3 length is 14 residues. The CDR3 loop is CSAGSRTSSREQYF. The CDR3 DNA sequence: TGCAGTGCCGGATCGAGGACTAGCTCTCGCGAGCAGTACTTC.

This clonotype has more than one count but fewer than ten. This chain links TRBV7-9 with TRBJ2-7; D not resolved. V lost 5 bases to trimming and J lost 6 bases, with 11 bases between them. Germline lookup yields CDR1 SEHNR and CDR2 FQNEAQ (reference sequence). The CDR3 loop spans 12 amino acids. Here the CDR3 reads CASSALTGEQYF. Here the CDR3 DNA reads TGTGCCAGCAGCGCCCTCACGGGCGAGCAGTACTTC.

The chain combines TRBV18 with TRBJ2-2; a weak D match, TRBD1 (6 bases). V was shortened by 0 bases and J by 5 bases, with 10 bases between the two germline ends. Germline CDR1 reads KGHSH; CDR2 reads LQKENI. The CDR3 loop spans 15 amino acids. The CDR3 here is CASSPPDRSTGELFF. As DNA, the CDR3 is TGTGCCAGCTCACCACCGGACAGATCGACCGGGGAGCTGTTTTTT.

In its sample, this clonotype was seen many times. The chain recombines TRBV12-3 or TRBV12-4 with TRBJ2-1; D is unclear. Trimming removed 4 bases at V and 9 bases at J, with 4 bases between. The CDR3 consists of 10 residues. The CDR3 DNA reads TGTGCCAGCAGTTCCGGTGAGCAGTTCTTC. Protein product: CASSSGEQFF.

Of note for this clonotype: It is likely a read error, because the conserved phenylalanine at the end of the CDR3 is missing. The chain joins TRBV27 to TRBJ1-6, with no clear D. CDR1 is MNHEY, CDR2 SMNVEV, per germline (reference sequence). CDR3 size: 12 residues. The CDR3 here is CASRLSGSALHV. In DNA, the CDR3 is TGTGCCAGCAGGTTATCTGGGTCGGCCCTCCACGTT.

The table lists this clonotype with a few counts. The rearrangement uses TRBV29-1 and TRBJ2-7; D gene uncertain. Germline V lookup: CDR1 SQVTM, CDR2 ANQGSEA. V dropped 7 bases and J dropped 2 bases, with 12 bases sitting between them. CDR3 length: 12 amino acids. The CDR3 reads CSADLPTYEQYF. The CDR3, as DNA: TGCAGCGCTGACCTCCCGACCTACGAGCAGTACTTC.

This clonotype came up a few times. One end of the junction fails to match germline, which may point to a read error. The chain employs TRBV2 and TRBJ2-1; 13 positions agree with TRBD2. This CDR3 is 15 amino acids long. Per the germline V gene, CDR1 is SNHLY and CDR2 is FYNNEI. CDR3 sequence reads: CASREGTSGNQAIVF. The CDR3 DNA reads TGTGCCAGCAGGGAGGGGACTAGCGGGAATCAGGCGATTGTCTTC.

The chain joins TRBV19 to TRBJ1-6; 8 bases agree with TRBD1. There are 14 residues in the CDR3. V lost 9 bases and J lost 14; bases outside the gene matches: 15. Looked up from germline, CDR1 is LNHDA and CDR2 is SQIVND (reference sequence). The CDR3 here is CASTLTGVGEALHF. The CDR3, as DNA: TGTGCCAGCACCTTGACAGGGGTCGGGGAAGCCCTCCACTTT.